This T cell receptor (beta chain) was recovered during a study of T cell repertoires in cytomegalovirus infection. Across the study: From public TCR beta signatures came an indication of both CMV infection and matching HLA type.

TCRdb reanalysed the reads using MiXCR and keeps one entry per CDR3 protein. The sample has some 100,000 distinct CDR3 sequences; around 31% are singletons. CDR3 length equals 12 residues. Trimming removed 8 bases from V and 5 bases from J, with 12 bases in between. This clonotype was detected many times. What it binds is unknown. This specimen consisted of CD8+ T cells from cultured PBMCs, obtained from culture after CMV antigen stimulation. The sequence came from a human donor in good health (CMV status not recorded). Some clones in this sample may be carry-over from other donors' samples. V usage is TRBV12-3 or TRBV12-4 and J usage is TRBJ1-1; D is possibly TRBD1 (5 bases). The CDR3 reads CASGSGYTEAFF. CDR3 in DNA: TGTGCCAGCGGTTCAGGGTATACTGAAGCTTTCTTT.